Below, 27 T cell receptor beta chains from the same sample are listed, as sequenced in a study of blood T cell repertoires in COVID-19. Sequenced by immunoSEQ multiplex PCR; TCRdb stores in-frame clones only, minus some. The repertoire includes some 260,000 clones, roughly four fifths of them detected once, and around 4.1% sits in the top ten. Sample: PBMCs or T cells enriched from blood (not recorded which). These receptors were obtained from a man under 40 with acute COVID-19.

The rearrangement uses TRBV15 and TRBJ1-1; 9 positions match TRBD1. V lost 5 bases and J lost 5; bases outside the gene matches: 6. Germline CDR1 and CDR2: LNHNV and YYDKDF (reference sequence). The length of the CDR3 is 14 residues. CDR3 protein: CATSPGQGQTEAFF. Here the CDR3 DNA reads TGTGCCACCAGCCCGGGACAGGGACAAACTGAAGCTTTCTTT.

V is TRBV11-3 and J is TRBJ1-4, with 7 bases fitting TRBD1. This CDR3 has 17 residues. The germline CDR1 and CDR2 sequences are SGHNT and YENEEA. V was pared by 0 bases and J by 0 bases, with 4 bases of the junction left unmatched. CDR3 in amino acids: CASSLDTGTATNEKLFF. CDR3 DNA: TGTGCCAGCAGCTTAGATACCGGGACAGCAACTAATGAAAAACTGTTTTTT.

V usage is TRBV2 and J usage is TRBJ1-2; no definite D call. The V end lost 3 bases, the J end lost 4 bases, and 18 bases lay between the germline ends. Germline V gene sequence: CDR1 SNHLY, CDR2 FYNNEI. The CDR3 has 16 amino acids. CDR3 nucleotide sequence: TGTGCCAGCAGTGAGATCGGCGGATCTCTACTCTATGGCTACACCTTC. Residues: CASSEIGGSLLYGYTF.

The V call is TRBV7-2, the J call TRBJ2-1, with D tentatively TRBD1 (5 bases). The V end was cut by 1 base, the J end by 3 bases, with 7 bases between. CDR1 SGHTA and CDR2 FQGNSA come from the germline V gene. There are 14 residues in the CDR3. The CDR3 sequence: CASSLETVYNEQFF. CDR3 sequence (DNA): TGTGCCAGCAGCTTAGAGACAGTCTACAATGAGCAGTTCTTC.

V is TRBV5-8 and J is TRBJ2-7, with TRBD2 as a possible D gene (5 bases). The CDR3 is made up of 15 amino acids. CDR1 is SGHTS and CDR2 is YDEGEE in the germline V gene. Trimming removed 1 base from V and 6 bases from J, with 17 bases in between. The CDR3 DNA reads TGTGCCAGCAGCTTGCGGGATGGCAGCATAGCCGAGCAGTACGTC. It yields the protein CASSLRDGSIAEQYV.

The CDR3 loop is CASSVSGSLGHTDTQYF. In DNA, the CDR3 is TGTGCCAGCAGCGTAAGCGGGAGCCTGGGGCACACAGATACGCAGTATTTT. The chain combines TRBV9 with TRBJ2-3; 8 bases agree with TRBD2. Losses at the gene ends were 1 base for V and 2 bases for J; bases not matched to a gene: 9. Germline V gene lookup returns CDR1 SGDLS and CDR2 YYNGEE. The CDR3 runs to 17 residues.

This chain uses TRBV4-1 with TRBJ1-2; TRBD1 might be the D (6 bases). The V gene lost 1 base and the J gene lost 7 bases, with 16 bases spanning the gap. Per germline, CDR1 MGHRA and CDR2 YSYEKL. The length of the CDR3 is 15 residues. The CDR3: CASSQVGQRVRGYTF. CDR3 bases: TGCGCCAGCAGCCAAGTCGGACAGAGGGTACGTGGCTACACCTTC.

This clone was recorded only once. The chain uses TRBV7-2 and TRBJ2-1; TRBD2 matches 8 bases. The germline CDR1 and CDR2 sequences are SGHTA and FQGNSA. Unmatched junction bases numbered 12, after V lost 7 bases and J lost 7 bases. This CDR3 has 15 amino acids. As DNA, the CDR3 is TGTGCCAGCACCGGAACTAGCGGAAGGTGGAATGAGCAGTTCTTC. The encoded protein is CASTGTSGRWNEQFF.

The chain combines TRBV7-3 with TRBJ2-3; D remains unclear. CDR1 is SGHTA and CDR2 is FQGTGA in the germline V gene. This CDR3 is 13 amino acids long. V gave up 4 bases and J gave up 2 bases, with 7 bases separating them. CDR3 residues: CASSSDITDTQYF. CDR3 DNA: TGTGCCAGCAGCTCAGATATCACAGATACGCAGTATTTT.

The rearrangement uses TRBV9 and TRBJ2-4; D might be TRBD2 (5 bases). Germline-derived CDR1 and CDR2 are SGDLS and YYNGEE. Trimming removed 4 bases at V and 0 bases at J, with 14 bases between. The CDR3 has 16 amino acids. The CDR3 region has the DNA TGTGCCAGCAGCCCTAGCAGGCTACTAGCCAAAAACATTCAGTACTTC. Encoded protein: CASSPSRLLAKNIQYF.

V gene TRBV19 combines with J gene TRBJ1-5; 10 bases align to TRBD1. Germline-derived CDR1 and CDR2 are LNHDA and SQIVND (reference sequence). This CDR3 has 18 residues. V lost 6 bases, J lost 0 bases, and 11 bases stayed unmatched. The CDR3 reads CASSSTGGASYSNQPQHF. The CDR3 coding sequence is TGTGCCAGTAGCTCGACAGGGGGCGCCTCCTATAGCAATCAGCCCCAGCATTTT.

The rearrangement uses TRBV7-9 and TRBJ1-5; 7 nucleotides agree with TRBD1. Looked up from germline, CDR1 is SEHNR and CDR2 is FQNEAQ (reference sequence). Trimming removed 3 bases from V and 7 bases from J; junction bases left unmatched: 3. The CDR3 has 13 residues. The CDR3 DNA reads TGTGCCAGCAGCTTCGAACAGGGGCAGCCCCAGCATTTT. This encodes CASSFEQGQPQHF.

This chain uses TRBV14 with TRBJ1-5; a possible D gene is TRBD1 (5 bases). Trimming took off 4 bases at V and 4 bases at J, with 11 bases between the two ends. CDR3 length equals 14 residues. CDR1 is SGHDN and CDR2 is FVKESK in the germline V gene. The CDR3 region has the DNA TGTGCCAGCAGCCCCGGACACGCAAATCAGCCCCAGCATTTT. It is translated as CASSPGHANQPQHF. Based on the CDR3 plus reference TRBV14 and TRBJ1-5, the full variable domain is EAGVTQFPSHSVIEKGQTVTLRCDPISGHDNLYWYRRVMGKEIKFLLHFVKESKQDESGMPNNRFLAERTGGTYSTLKVQPAELEDSGVYFCASSPGHANQPQHFGDGTRLSIL.

This clone has more than one count but fewer than ten. The chain is built from TRBV4-2 and TRBJ2-1, with 8 bases aligning to TRBD2. The germline CDR1 and CDR2 sequences are LGHNA and YNFKEQ. The CDR3 covers 15 residues. Unmatched junction bases numbered 8, after V lost 3 bases and J lost 7 bases. The CDR3 sequence: CASSQTSEITNEQFF. CDR3 DNA: TGTGCCAGCAGCCAGACTAGCGAAATCACGAATGAGCAGTTCTTC.

The chain employs TRBV28 and TRBJ2-7; 8 nucleotides align to TRBD2. Germline lookup yields CDR1 MDHEN and CDR2 SYDVKM. V gave up 6 bases and J gave up 6 bases; unmatched junction bases: 19. The CDR3 runs 17 residues. The chain's CDR3 is CASSTTRAGGLVSEQYV. The CDR3 region has the DNA TGTGCCAGCAGCACCACCCGGGCGGGGGGCTTAGTCTCCGAGCAGTACGTC.

This chain links TRBV5-6 with TRBJ2-1; 14 bases map to TRBD2. This CDR3 spans 15 amino acids. The V and J ends lost 6 bases and 8 bases, in that order; junction bases with no gene match: 7. The germline V gene has CDR1 SGHDT and CDR2 YYEEEE. CDR3 bases: TGTGCCAGCACCGGACTAGCGGGAGGACTCGATGAGCAGTTCTTC. It specifies CASTGLAGGLDEQFF.

The CDR3 DNA reads TGTGCCAGCAGTGGAGACAGGAACACTGAAGCTTTCTTT. It is translated as CASSGDRNTEAFF. V usage is TRBV12-3 or TRBV12-4 and J usage is TRBJ1-1; D is possibly TRBD1 (5 bases). Trimming pared 5 bases from V and 1 base from J, leaving 8 bases between. The length of the CDR3 is 13 residues.

The chain uses TRBV24-1 and TRBJ2-1, with D possibly matching TRBD1 (6 bases). CDR3 length: 14 amino acids. The V end lost 4 bases, the J end lost 6 bases, and 12 bases lay between the germline ends. The V gene's germline CDR1 is KGHDR and CDR2 SFDVKD. CDR3 coding DNA: TGTGCCACCAGTGAGCAAGGCAGGGGCAATGAGCAGTTCTTC. Encoded protein: CATSEQGRGNEQFF.

The V and J genes are TRBV28 and TRBJ2-2; weak D call: TRBD1 (6 bases). Trimming left V 1 base short and J 3 bases short, with 12 bases between. CDR1 is MDHEN and CDR2 is SYDVKM in the germline V gene. The CDR3 has 16 residues. The CDR3, as DNA: TGTGCCAGCAGTTTATTTAGGGCAGGGGACACCGGGGAGCTGTTTTTT. This codes for CASSLFRAGDTGELFF. Full variable domain (remainder filled in from reference TRBV28 and TRBJ2-2): DVKVTQSSRYLVKRTGEKVFLECVQDMDHENMFWYRQDPGLGLRLIYFSYDVKMKEKGDIPEGYSVSREKKERFSLILESASTNQTSMYLCASSLFRAGDTGELFFGEGSRLTVL.

J is TRBJ2-2 and V is TRBV2; 8 bases agree with TRBD2. Germline V CDR1 and CDR2: SNHLY, FYNNEI. This CDR3 has 15 residues. The V segment lost 6 bases and the J segment 6 bases; nucleotides outside the gene matches: 9. In nucleotides, the CDR3 is TGTGCCAGCAGGTTTCAACGGGGGGGCCCCGGGGAGCTGTTTTTT. Protein: CASRFQRGGPGELFF.

Note on this clone: Other nucleotide sequences in the sample specify the same CDR3. V is TRBV6-1 and J is TRBJ1-5, with 10 bases identical to TRBD1. The J segment lost 5 bases and the V segment lost 3 bases, leaving 1 base of the junction unmatched. The V gene's germline CDR1 is MNHNS and CDR2 SASEGT. The CDR3 spans 14 residues. The CDR3 protein is CASSDGTGDQPQHF. The CDR3 DNA is TGTGCCAGCAGTGACGGGACAGGGGATCAGCCCCAGCATTTT.

The rearrangement uses TRBV6-5 and TRBJ1-4; D not certain. The CDR3 sequence is 16 residues long. CDR1 is MNHEY and CDR2 is SVGAGI in the germline V gene. The V end was cut by 0 bases, the J end by 0 bases, with 8 bases between. This chain's CDR3 is CASSYSSFSTNEKLFF. The CDR3 DNA follows: TGTGCCAGCAGTTACTCGTCTTTCTCAACTAATGAAAAACTGTTTTTT.

The rearrangement links TRBV11-2 to TRBJ1-1, with 10 bases aligning to TRBD1. This CDR3 spans 13 amino acids. The V gene end was trimmed by 5 bases and the J gene end by 8 bases; junction bases not matched to a gene: 5. Looked up from germline, CDR1 is SGHAT and CDR2 is FQNNGV. In DNA, the CDR3 is TGTGCCAGCAGCGATGACAGGGGGCTCGAAGCTTTCTTT. Translation gives CASSDDRGLEAFF.

The V call is TRBV7-8, the J call TRBJ2-3; TRBD2 agrees at 9 bases. Trimming at V came to 1 base and at J to 0 bases, leaving 8 bases not matched to a gene. In germline, CDR1 is SGHVS, CDR2 FQNEAQ. The CDR3 covers 18 residues. The CDR3 sequence is CASSLGLAGLGSTDTQYF. CDR3 DNA: TGTGCCAGCAGCTTAGGGCTAGCGGGGTTAGGGAGCACAGATACGCAGTATTTT. Together with reference TRBV7-8 and TRBJ2-3, the CDR3 gives the full variable domain: GAGVSQSPRYKVAKRGQDVALRCDPISGHVSLFWYQQALGQGPEFLTYFQNEAQLDKSGLPSDRFFAERPEGSVSTLKIQRTQQEDSAVYLCASSLGLAGLGSTDTQYFGPGTRLTVL.

This clone was recorded a few times. This rearrangement joins TRBV4-3 to TRBJ2-1; tentative D call: TRBD2 (7 bases). Germline CDR1 LGHNA, CDR2 YSLEER. Between the trimmed V and J ends, which lost 3 bases and 2 bases, there was a span of 17 bases. The CDR3 is made up of 17 amino acids. CDR3 in amino acids: CASSHLGAGDPYNEQFF. CDR3 sequence (DNA): TGCGCCAGCAGCCATTTGGGGGCGGGGGACCCCTACAATGAGCAGTTCTTC.

The V and J genes are TRBV2 and TRBJ2-5; D unclear. V lost 4 bases and J 1 base, leaving 7 bases between the germline ends. Germline-derived CDR1 and CDR2 are SNHLY and FYNNEI. The CDR3 spans 13 residues. The CDR3 spells CASSGAPQETQYF. As DNA, the CDR3 is TGTGCCAGCAGTGGGGCACCCCAAGAGACCCAGTACTTC.

This rearrangement joins TRBV5-4 to TRBJ1-1; D call uncertain. The CDR3 sequence is 13 residues long. V lost 6 bases to trimming and J lost 0 bases, with 9 bases between them. Germline CDR1 is SGHNT and CDR2 is YYREEE (reference sequence). The CDR3 sequence is CASKPQVNTEAFF. In DNA, the CDR3 is TGTGCCAGCAAACCGCAGGTGAACACTGAAGCTTTCTTT.